The clone carrying this TCR beta chain was seen at least ten times. At one end the junction does not follow the germline gene, possibly because of a read error. TCR beta CDR3 sequences were amplified from RNA transcripts. The TCR CDR3 was amplified in a first-round RT-PCR using the HTBI primer set. TCRdb fed the multiplex PCR reads into MiXCR, producing one record per CDR3 protein. The data contain about 680,000 distinct CDR3 sequences, 30% to 40% of them seen just once; the ten biggest clones take up around 30%. The germline V gene encodes CDR1 SNHLY and CDR2 FYNNEI. This CDR3 comprises 13 residues. This record belongs to a study of T cells in Graves' hyperthyroidism and ophthalmopathy. Researchers defined stable Graves' hyperthyroidism as no ophthalmopathy progression within 18 months.

The chain joins TRBV2 to TRBJ1-1; D not resolved. This receptor was obtained from a woman aged 35 to 49 with Graves' hyperthyroidism. Sequencing was performed on blood. In DNA form, the CDR3 reads TGCGCCAGCAGCGCGGGCGTGAACACTGAAGCTTTCTTT. Its translation is CASSAGVNTEAFF.